This TCR beta chain was captured by sequencing in a study of T cells after yellow fever vaccination. Overall study results and limits: Most primary-vaccination clones recurred post-booster (about 96% CD4, over 70% CD8). When the response was secondary, it was weaker but reached its peak faster, day 5 versus 15. FACS-sorted repertoires could harbor abundant contaminating bulk-population clonotypes.

Only a few counts were recorded for this clonotype. Its matching antigen is unknown. UMIs and a universal primer site were added when TCR cDNA was made by 5'RACE template switching. From the 5' RACE reads, TCRdb called clonotypes with MiXCR, one entry per CDR3 protein. The sample lists more than 450,000 distinct CDR3 sequences, 21% occurring once. The specimen was PBMCs, collected approximately 20 days after the first yellow fever vaccination. This receptor was identified in a young man who received the YFV17D yellow fever vaccine.

The DNA of the CDR3 is TGCGCCAGCAGCTCAGGGCAGGGCACAGGGTCCTGGGATACGCAGTATTTT. It encodes CASSSGQGTGSWDTQYF. V usage is TRBV5-1 and J usage is TRBJ2-3, with D maybe TRBD1 (6 bases). The V and J ends lost 3 bases and 6 bases respectively, with 23 bases between them. This CDR3 has 17 amino acids. Germline lookup yields CDR1 SGHRS and CDR2 YFSETQ.